These T cell receptor beta chains were read from a single sample in a study of T cells in Graves' hyperthyroidism and ophthalmopathy. TCRdb reprocessed the multiplex PCR reads with MiXCR, giving one entry per CDR3 protein. The sample holds 400,000 to 550,000 distinct CDR3 sequences, around 15% seen once. Material for sequencing was blood. The receptors were gathered from a young woman with Graves' hyperthyroidism. The CDR3 runs from the conserved cysteine through the conserved F or W. The order of the fields is V gene, clone size, J gene, D gene, CDR3 protein, CDR3 DNA. A D gene is named only where the DNA matches it firmly. A row's size may be missing; if present it is once, few, many or a size class.

V: TRBV19; size: few; J: TRBJ2-6; D: .; CDR3: CASRDPTFGLSGANVLTF; DNA: TGTGCCAGTAGGGACCCGACTTTTGGGCTCTCTGGGGCCAACGTCCTGACTTTC
V: TRBV5-4; size: many; J: TRBJ1-1; D: .; CDR3: CASSPESAEAFF; DNA: TGTGCCAGCAGCCCGGAGTCGGCTGAAGCTTTCTTT
V: TRBV6-1; size: many; J: TRBJ2-3; D: .; CDR3: CASRRNGGTDTQYF; DNA: TGTGCCAGCAGGCGTAATGGGGGCACAGATACGCAGTATTTT
V: TRBV27; size: .; J: TRBJ1-3; D: .; CDR3: CASSSFTSGNTIYF; DNA: TGTGCCAGCAGTTCCTTTACCTCTGGAAACACCATATATTTT
V: TRBV6-1; size: few; J: TRBJ1-3; D: .; CDR3: CASSVGGGSGNTIYF; DNA: TGTGCCAGCAGTGTCGGAGGGGGATCTGGAAACACCATATATTTT
V: TRBV20-1; size: few; J: TRBJ2-1; D: .; CDR3: CSARDTQGRGGEQFF; DNA: TGCAGTGCTAGAGATACCCAGGGAAGGGGCGGTGAGCAGTTCTTC
V: TRBV5-1; size: few; J: TRBJ2-7; D: TRBD1; CDR3: CASSLSGTAAYEQYF; DNA: TGCGCCAGCAGCTTATCCGGGACAGCCGCCTACGAGCAGTACTTC
V: TRBV6-1; size: many; J: TRBJ1-2; D: .; CDR3: CASSSYSDGYTF; DNA: TGTGCCAGCAGTTCGTACTCCGATGGCTACACCTTC
V: TRBV28; size: .; J: TRBJ2-7; D: TRBD1; CDR3: CASEDRRSSYEQYF; DNA: TGTGCCAGCGAGGACAGGAGGAGCTCCTACGAGCAGTACTTC
V: TRBV6-1; size: few; J: TRBJ2-3; D: TRBD2; CDR3: CASNPTGTSGGPNTQYF; DNA: TGTGCCAGCAATCCCACCGGAACTAGCGGAGGGCCGAATACGCAGTATTTT
V: TRBV6-5; size: many; J: TRBJ1-2; D: .; CDR3: CASSYRQGTLYGYTF; DNA: TGTGCCAGCAGTTACCGTCAGGGGACCCTCTATGGCTACACCTTC
V: TRBV7-9; size: many; J: TRBJ2-2; D: .; CDR3: CASIKGTNTGELFF; DNA: TGTGCCAGCATTAAGGGGACGAACACCGGGGAGCTGTTTTTT
V: TRBV19; size: few; J: TRBJ2-6; D: .; CDR3: CASSVSLIGANVLTF; DNA: TGTGCCAGTAGTGTTTCCCTTATAGGGGCCAACGTCCTGACTTTC
V: TRBV6-1; size: many; J: TRBJ1-2; D: .; CDR3: CASREGGNRFYGYTF; DNA: TGTGCCAGCCGTGAAGGGGGAAACAGATTCTATGGCTACACCTTC
V: TRBV18; size: .; J: TRBJ1-2; D: TRBD1; CDR3: CASSQTGTGINNYGYTF; DNA: TGTGCCAGCTCACAAACCGGGACAGGGATTAATAACTATGGCTACACCTTC
V: TRBV4-1; size: once; J: TRBJ2-3; D: .; CDR3: CASTFSGTDTQYF; DNA: TGCGCCAGCACCTTTTCCGGCACAGATACGCAGTATTTT
V: TRBV30; size: .; J: TRBJ1-2; D: .; CDR3: CAWISGFSAGYTF; DNA: TGTGCCTGGATTTCAGGGTTTTCTGCTGGCTACACCTTC
V: TRBV27; size: many; J: TRBJ1-2; D: .; CDR3: CASSLSYPPSGNYGYTF; DNA: TGTGCCAGCAGTTTATCATACCCCCCCTCCGGTAACTATGGCTACACCTTC
V: TRBV29-1; size: many; J: TRBJ2-1; D: .; CDR3: CSVESVLADNEQFF; DNA: TGCAGCGTTGAATCGGTGCTAGCCGACAATGAGCAGTTCTTC
V: TRBV11-2; size: .; J: TRBJ1-2; D: .; CDR3: CASSQDERQAVVGCTF; DNA: TGCGCCAGCAGCCAAGATGAGAGGCAGGCAGTTGTTGGCTGCACCTTC
V: TRBV6-1; size: .; J: TRBJ2-3; D: .; CDR3: CASRPPPRGATDTQYF; DNA: TGTGCCAGCAGGCCACCCCCGCGGGGTGCAACAGATACGCAGTATTTT
V: TRBV4-1; size: many; J: TRBJ2-3; D: .; CDR3: CASSQVAGLSTDTQYF; DNA: TGCGCCAGCAGCCAAGTCGCGGGATTGAGCACAGATACGCAGTATTTT
V: TRBV24-1; size: .; J: TRBJ2-1; D: .; CDR3: CATSDSGLGRFF; DNA: TGTGCCACCAGTGATTCGGGGTTAGGTCGGTTCTTC
V: TRBV15; size: many; J: TRBJ2-1; D: .; CDR3: CATSRRQDYNEQFF; DNA: TGTGCCACCAGCAGAAGACAAGACTACAATGAGCAGTTCTTC
V: TRBV6-1; size: many; J: TRBJ1-3; D: .; CDR3: CASSYAGSGNTIYF; DNA: TGTGCCAGCAGTTATGCCGGCTCTGGAAACACCATATATTTT
V: TRBV15; size: .; J: TRBJ2-3; D: TRBD2; CDR3: CATSTLGLADQITQYF; DNA: TGTGCCACCAGCACGTTGGGACTAGCGGACCAGATAACGCAGTATTTT
V: TRBV20-1; size: many; J: TRBJ2-1; D: .; CDR3: CSAPNRDLSYNEQFF; DNA: TGCAGTGCTCCGAACCGGGACCTTTCCTACAATGAGCAGTTCTTC
V: TRBV15; size: few; J: TRBJ1-6; D: TRBD1; CDR3: CATSRATGGRSPLHF; DNA: TGTGCCACCAGCAGAGCGACAGGGGGTAGATCACCCCTCCACTTT
V: TRBV18; size: many; J: TRBJ2-1; D: TRBD2; CDR3: CASSPQGGRADNEQFF; DNA: TGTGCCAGCTCACCACAGGGCGGGAGGGCAGACAATGAGCAGTTCTTC